A selection of T cell receptor beta chains follows, all from one sample in a study of shared clonotypes between healthy human individuals. TCRdb keeps only in-frame clones here, not all; method: immunoSEQ multiplex PCR. Of hundreds of thousands of clones in the sample, nearly 97% were seen once. The sequenced sample was naive CD8+ T cells sorted from blood. The source of these receptors is a young woman in good health. CDR3s include the opening cysteine and the closing phenylalanine or tryptophan. A D gene is named only where the DNA matches it firmly. Rows give clone size only sometimes, using once, few, many, or a class for an expanded clone.

. | TRBJ1-1 | . | TRBV7-9 | CASSPRLGGGNTEAFF | TGTGCCAGCAGCCCCCGACTGGGGGGGGGTAACACTGAAGCTTTCTTT
TRBD1 | TRBJ2-7 | . | TRBV7-8 | CASSHGQGVGYEQYF | TGTGCCAGCAGCCATGGACAGGGGGTCGGCTACGAGCAGTACTTC
. | TRBJ2-7 | once | TRBV28 | CASQVSQQYYEQYF | TGTGCCAGCCAGGTTAGCCAACAATACTACGAGCAGTACTTC
. | TRBJ1-5 | once | TRBV7-9 | CASLQDGNNQPQHF | TGTGCCAGTCTTCAGGACGGTAACAATCAGCCCCAGCATTTT
. | TRBJ2-1 | . | TRBV7-9 | CASSRGADYNEQFF | TGTGCCAGCAGCCGCGGAGCTGACTACAATGAGCAGTTCTTC
TRBD1 | TRBJ2-5 | . | TRBV5-6 | CASSLQGAEETQYF | TGTGCCAGCAGCTTACAGGGGGCTGAGGAGACCCAGTACTTC
. | TRBJ1-4 | . | TRBV28 | CASSEEETNEKLFF | TGTGCCAGCAGCGAGGAAGAAACTAATGAAAAACTGTTTTTT
TRBD2 | TRBJ2-7 | . | TRBV15 | CATSGLAGPYEQYF | TGTGCCACCTCGGGCCTAGCGGGACCCTACGAGCAGTACTTC
. | TRBJ2-7 | . | TRBV5-1 | CASSPSGYEQYF | TGCGCCAGCAGCCCATCGGGTTACGAGCAGTACTTC
TRBD1 | TRBJ2-7 | few | TRBV29-1 | CSVEGTDSYEQYF | TGCAGCGTTGAGGGGACAGACTCCTACGAGCAGTACTTC
. | TRBJ1-6 | . | TRBV27 | CASSLTGGNSPLHF | TGTGCCAGCAGTTTAACCGGGGGCAATTCACCCCTCCACTTT
. | TRBJ2-1 | . | TRBV27 | CASSLRGPSYNEQFF | TGTGCCAGCAGTTTAAGAGGGCCCTCCTACAATGAGCAGTTCTTC
TRBD1 | TRBJ2-1 | . | TRBV29-1 | CSVPGTGGPYNEQFF | TGCAGCGTTCCCGGGACAGGGGGTCCCTACAATGAGCAGTTCTTC
. | TRBJ2-1 | once | TRBV7-9 | CASSPGFGAGGDNEQFF | TGTGCCAGCAGCCCCGGGTTCGGGGCAGGGGGGGACAATGAGCAGTTCTTC
. | TRBJ2-7 | . | TRBV27 | CASSFRQGSLEQYF | TGTGCCAGCAGTTTTAGGCAGGGGTCCCTCGAGCAGTACTTC
. | TRBJ1-5 | . | TRBV11-2 | CASSLGNQPQHF | TGTGCCAGCAGCTTAGGGAATCAGCCCCAGCATTTT
. | TRBJ2-7 | . | TRBV7-9 | CASSLDVYEQYF | TGTGCCAGCAGCCTCGACGTGTACGAGCAGTACTTC
TRBD1 | TRBJ2-5 | . | TRBV7-6 | CASSQGLGETQYF | TGTGCCAGTTCACAGGGGCTAGGAGAGACCCAGTACTTC
TRBD2 | TRBJ2-7 | once | TRBV11-2 | CASSFPGLAYEQYF | TGTGCCAGCAGCTTCCCGGGACTAGCCTACGAGCAGTACTTC
. | TRBJ1-5 | . | TRBV27 | CASSLAGWNQPQHF | TGTGCCAGCAGTTTAGCGGGGTGGAATCAGCCCCAGCATTTT
TRBD1 | TRBJ1-5 | . | TRBV27 | CASSHNTRDRVVQPQHF | TGTGCCAGCAGCCATAACACCCGGGACAGGGTCGTTCAGCCCCAGCATTTT
TRBD1 | TRBJ1-1 | . | TRBV27 | CASSLYRGTEAFF | TGTGCCAGCAGTTTATACAGGGGCACTGAAGCTTTCTTT
. | TRBJ2-3 | . | TRBV11-2 | CASSLNPSWGTDTQYF | TGTGCCAGCAGCTTAAACCCATCTTGGGGCACAGATACGCAGTATTTT
TRBD1 | TRBJ2-7 | . | TRBV6-1 | CASSEWIETGPTYEQYF | TGTGCCAGCAGTGAATGGATCGAGACAGGGCCCACCTACGAGCAGTACTTC
. | TRBJ2-1 | few | TRBV5-6 | CASSPGLREDNEQFF | TGTGCCAGCAGCCCCGGCCTCAGAGAGGACAATGAGCAGTTCTTC
. | TRBJ2-1 | . | TRBV28 | CASSFDPGLSSYNEQFF | TGTGCCAGCAGTTTCGACCCCGGACTGAGCTCCTACAATGAGCAGTTCTTC
. | TRBJ2-1 | . | TRBV27 | CASSPLLGTYNEQFF | TGTGCCAGCAGTCCCCTCTTAGGGACTTACAATGAGCAGTTCTTC
TRBD1 | TRBJ2-1 | once | TRBV2 | CASRGGTGRGHNEQFF | TGTGCCAGCAGAGGGGGGACAGGTAGGGGCCACAATGAGCAGTTCTTC
TRBD1 | TRBJ1-4 | . | TRBV5-1 | CASSSGDSLSTNEKLFF | TGCGCCAGCAGCTCCGGGGACAGTCTCTCAACTAATGAAAAACTGTTTTTT
. | TRBJ2-1 | once | TRBV6-1 | CASSGLTNYNEQFF | TGTGCCAGCAGCGGACTGACAAACTACAATGAGCAGTTCTTC
. | TRBJ2-2 | . | TRBV28 | CASSPYPGTYPGELFF | TGTGCCAGCAGTCCCTATCCGGGGACCTACCCCGGGGAGCTGTTTTTT
TRBD2 | TRBJ2-2 | . | TRBV6-5 | CASSYRGGFNGELFF | TGTGCCAGCAGTTACCGCGGGGGTTTTAATGGGGAGCTGTTTTTT
TRBD2 | TRBJ2-1 | . | TRBV30 | CAWISLAGVEQFF | TGTGCCTGGATTAGTCTAGCGGGAGTTGAGCAGTTCTTC
TRBD2 | TRBJ2-1 | . | TRBV27 | CASSFSGAINEQFF | TGTGCCAGCAGTTTTAGCGGGGCCATAAATGAGCAGTTCTTC
TRBD1 | TRBJ2-3 | . | TRBV27 | CASRLTGGYSTDTQYF | TGTGCCAGCAGGCTGACAGGGGGCTATAGCACAGATACGCAGTATTTT
. | TRBJ2-3 | . | TRBV7-9 | CASITLTDTQYF | TGTGCCAGCATCACCCTCACAGATACGCAGTATTTT
. | TRBJ1-4 | . | TRBV6-5 | CASSSMGKLFF | TGTGCCAGCAGCTCGATGGGAAAACTGTTTTTT
TRBD2 | TRBJ2-1 | . | TRBV7-6 | CASSLMASGRGEQFF | TGTGCCAGCAGCTTAATGGCTAGCGGGAGAGGTGAGCAGTTCTTC
. | TRBJ1-5 | . | TRBV19 | CASSLEGVQPQHF | TGTGCCAGTAGTCTCGAGGGGGTACAGCCCCAGCATTTT
TRBD1 | TRBJ1-5 | . | TRBV13 | CASSTGTGGGQPQHF | TGTGCCAGCAGCACCGGGACAGGGGGCGGTCAGCCCCAGCATTTT
. | TRBJ2-7 | . | TRBV6-6 | CASSYQASEDEQYF | TGTGCCAGCAGTTACCAGGCTAGTGAAGACGAGCAGTACTTC
. | TRBJ2-3 | . | TRBV27 | CASTSQQGPDTQYF | TGTGCCAGCACCTCACAACAGGGCCCAGATACGCAGTATTTT
. | TRBJ1-2 | . | TRBV19 | CASSIDGGPNYGYTF | TGTGCCAGTAGTATAGACGGCGGACCGAACTATGGCTACACCTTC
TRBD2 | TRBJ2-1 | . | TRBV28 | CASKPAGVSYNEQFF | TGTGCCAGCAAACCAGCGGGAGTTTCCTACAATGAGCAGTTCTTC
. | TRBJ2-1 | . | TRBV13 | CASSFSNEQFF | TGTGCCAGCAGCTTCAGCAATGAGCAGTTCTTC
. | TRBJ2-7 | . | TRBV6-5 | CASGQFYEQYF | TGTGCCAGCGGGCAGTTCTACGAGCAGTACTTC
TRBD2 | TRBJ2-2 | . | TRBV7-7 | CASSPLAGANTGELFF | TGTGCCAGCAGCCCTCTAGCGGGAGCGAACACCGGGGAGCTGTTTTTT
. | TRBJ2-1 | . | TRBV27 | CASSWAGEQFF | TGTGCCAGCAGTTGGGCGGGTGAGCAGTTCTTC
. | TRBJ1-3 | . | TRBV30 | CAWSVRTFGTGHSGNTIYF | TGTGCCTGGAGTGTAAGGACTTTTGGAACAGGGCACTCTGGAAACACCATATATTTT
. | TRBJ2-7 | . | TRBV5-6 | CASSPGDFAYEQYF | TGTGCCAGCAGCCCGGGGGACTTCGCCTACGAGCAGTACTTC
. | TRBJ1-1 | . | TRBV20-1 | CSATLKSEAFF | TGCAGTGCTACCCTGAAGTCTGAAGCTTTCTTT
TRBD2 | TRBJ2-3 | . | TRBV19 | CASSVPGTSARDTQYF | TGTGCCAGTAGTGTACCCGGGACTAGCGCTAGAGATACGCAGTATTTT
TRBD1 | TRBJ2-7 | . | TRBV28 | CASSLWQGAHEQYF | TGTGCCAGCAGTTTGTGGCAGGGGGCCCACGAGCAGTACTTC
. | TRBJ2-7 | . | TRBV6-1 | CASSEGETTSGEQYF | TGTGCCAGCAGTGAAGGGGAGACTACGAGCGGGGAGCAGTACTTC
. | TRBJ2-2 | . | TRBV27 | CASSLRLASNTGELFF | TGTGCCAGCAGTTTACGGCTAGCGTCGAACACCGGGGAGCTGTTTTTT
. | TRBJ2-1 | . | TRBV4-1 | CASSQDYGTGYNEQFF | TGCGCCAGCAGCCAAGATTACGGGACTGGATACAATGAGCAGTTCTTC
. | TRBJ2-2 | . | TRBV7-9 | CASSLGGFTGELFF | TGTGCCAGCAGCTTAGGAGGGTTCACCGGGGAGCTGTTTTTT
. | TRBJ2-6 | . | TRBV13 | CASSLRGANVLTF | TGTGCCAGCAGCTTACGGGGGGCCAACGTCCTGACTTTC